This T cell receptor beta chain was sequenced in a study of T cell responses to AZD1222 COVID-19 vaccine. The table came from immunoSEQ multiplex PCR; TCRdb's copy has only in-frame clones and leaves some out. Among 150,000 to 200,000 clones listed, around nine tenths were seen once. V lost 1 base and J lost 7, with 8 bases in between. The CDR3 contains 14 residues. The germline V gene has CDR1 LGHNA and CDR2 YNFKEQ. The source of this sequence is an adult who received the AZD1222 COVID-19 vaccine. This chain uses TRBV4-2 with TRBJ1-6, with D perhaps TRBD1 (5 bases). The sample in question was peripheral blood, obtained 28 days after the second AZD1222 dose. The CDR3 loop reads CASSQGDSNSPLHF. CDR3 DNA sequence: TGTGCCAGCAGCCAAGGGGACTCGAATTCACCCCTCCACTTT.